This passage covers 4 T cell receptor beta chains from one sample sequenced in a study of human T cells and chemical hapten exposure. Stated time point: patch test 2, 6 weeks after DPC sensitization. Treatment in this sample: therapeutic diphenylcyclopropenone sensitization with weekly scalp DPC. TCRdb re-called the RACE reads through MiXCR, storing one row per CDR3 protein. The table lists 75,000 to 95,000 distinct CDR3 sequences, roughly 11% of them singletons. Sequenced here: whole blood, sampled in connection with sensitization to the hapten diphenylcyclopropenone (DPC). The receptors were sampled from a man aged 35 to 55 with alopecia areata. Some clones in this sample may be carry-over from other donors' samples.

This clonotype was seen only a few times. The genes are TRBV6-2 or TRBV6-3 and TRBJ2-7; 8 nucleotides match TRBD2. Germline V gene data show CDR1 as MNHEY and CDR2 as SVGEGT. V was clipped by 6 bases and J by 6 bases; unmatched bases: 7. This CDR3 has 13 residues. This CDR3 is CASRRSGSREQYV. CDR3 nucleotide sequence: TGTGCCAGCAGGCGCAGCGGGAGTCGCGAGCAGTACGTC.

The chain employs TRBV20-1 and TRBJ2-3; D is unresolved. The CDR3 runs to 13 residues. The V gene lost 1 base and the J gene lost 2 bases, with 7 bases spanning the gap. The germline V gene has CDR1 DFQATT and CDR2 SNEGSKA (reference sequence). The CDR3 DNA follows: TGCAGTGCTAGAGGTCCAGACACAGATACGCAGTATTTT. This translates into CSARGPDTDTQYF.

This clonotype has a count of ten or more. This chain connects TRBV4-3 to TRBJ1-6, with D hard to call. Per the germline V gene, CDR1 is LGHNA and CDR2 is YSLEER. The CDR3 length is 16 residues. Trimming shortened V by 0 bases and J by 8 bases, and 14 bases separated the two germline ends. The CDR3 DNA sequence: TGCGCCAGCAGCCAAGATCTGATCCGCGTTGATTCACCCCTCCACTTT. The encoded protein is CASSQDLIRVDSPLHF.

The V call is TRBV30, the J call TRBJ2-1; TRBD2 matches 9 bases. The CDR3 extends over 13 amino acids. In germline, CDR1 is GTSNPN, CDR2 SVGIG (reference sequence). Germline trimming cut 4 bases from V and 7 bases from J; bases unmatched to any gene: 5. CDR3 residues: CAWIAGVGNEQFF. The DNA of the CDR3 is TGTGCCTGGATAGCGGGAGTAGGAAATGAGCAGTTCTTC.